These 20 T cell receptor beta chains were all obtained from the same sample, sequenced in a study of beta chain features in type 1 diabetes. Sequencing targeted expressed TCRB transcripts, as all isolated RNA had been reverse transcribed. TCRdb's copy holds only in-frame clones and misses some; the assay was immunoSEQ multiplex PCR. This table has over 150,000 clones, around 7.8% appearing once. Antigens of these TCRs are unknown. Whole-study results and caveats: When Type 1 diabetes patients were examined, their TCRB CDR3s proved moderately but significantly shorter in all four CD4+ subsets.

Input material: central memory CD4+ T cells from blood. All receptors come from a woman between 35 and 50 years old with type 1 diabetes.

The chain has TRBV18 and TRBJ2-3; TRBD2 matches 10 bases. The CDR3 spans 16 residues. Germline loops: CDR1 KGHSH, CDR2 LQKENI. Unmatched junction bases numbered 7, after V lost 4 bases and J lost 3 bases. CDR3 DNA sequence: TGTGCCAGCTCACGGCGAAGCGGGGGGGCGACAGATACGCAGTATTTT. Residues: CASSRRSGGATDTQYF.

Only a few counts were recorded for this clone. CDR3 DNA: TGTGCCAGCAGCATCACCGGACGGGGGGACACTGAAGCTTTCTTT. As protein: CASSITGRGDTEAFF. V gene TRBV5-6 combines with J gene TRBJ1-1; D possibly corresponds to TRBD1 (5 bases). Germline V CDR1 and CDR2: SGHDT, YYEEEE. Deletions cut 4 bases from V and 3 bases from J, with 16 bases between. This CDR3 spans 15 amino acids.

This clone came up a few times. The chain is built from TRBV18 and TRBJ2-7; unclear D gene. CDR3 length equals 12 residues. CDR1 is KGHSH and CDR2 is LQKENI in the germline V gene. V was clipped by 0 bases and J by 6 bases, with 6 bases between them. CDR3 sequence reads: CASSPPPGEQYF. As DNA, the CDR3 is TGTGCCAGCTCACCACCGCCGGGCGAGCAGTACTTC.

This clone was seen a few times. The chain uses TRBV9 and TRBJ2-3, with 12 bases identical to TRBD2. The germline V gene has CDR1 SGDLS and CDR2 YYNGEE. The J segment lost 3 bases and the V segment lost 3 bases, leaving 5 bases of the junction unmatched. The CDR3 is 16 residues long. The CDR3 nucleotides read TGTGCCAGCAGCGGCCCTAGCGGGGGGGCAACAGATACGCAGTATTTT. This sequence encodes CASSGPSGGATDTQYF.

The chain joins TRBV11-2 to TRBJ2-1; 13 nucleotides agree with TRBD2. This CDR3 region has 15 residues. CDR1 is SGHAT and CDR2 is FQNNGV in the germline V gene. The trim removed 7 bases at V and 4 bases at J, leaving 4 bases unmatched. CDR3 residues: CASTALAGGYNEQFF. As DNA, the CDR3 is TGTGCCAGCACCGCACTAGCGGGGGGGTACAATGAGCAGTTCTTC.

This clone has a handful of counts. The chain combines TRBV9 with TRBJ2-1; perhaps TRBD1 as D (5 bases). V lost 1 base, J lost 6 bases, and 11 bases lay in between. Germline V gene data show CDR1 as SGDLS and CDR2 as YYNGEE. The CDR3 totals 14 residues. The CDR3 nucleotides read TGTGCCAGCAGCGTAATGCAGGGCCTCAATGAGCAGTTCTTC. Its translation: CASSVMQGLNEQFF.

In its sample, this clone was seen a few times. The rearrangement joins TRBV7-3 to TRBJ1-1; D gene uncertain. In germline, CDR1 is SGHTA, CDR2 FQGTGA. V lost 4 bases, J lost 1 base, and 13 bases lay in between. This CDR3 has 15 amino acids. The CDR3 coding sequence is TGTGCCAGCAGCTCCAATGGTAGAGGGAACACTGAAGCTTTCTTT. It is translated as CASSSNGRGNTEAFF.

This clone was recorded a few times. The chain carries TRBV5-1 and TRBJ2-2; D might be TRBD2 (5 bases). V was trimmed by 5 bases and J by 7 bases, leaving 21 bases between them. The germline V gene has CDR1 SGHRS and CDR2 YFSETQ. There are 16 residues in the CDR3. CDR3 in amino acids: CASRMNVGDAGGELFF. As DNA, the CDR3 is TGCGCCAGCAGGATGAACGTGGGAGATGCGGGCGGGGAGCTGTTTTTT.

This chain joins TRBV25-1 and TRBJ2-1; 9 nucleotides align to TRBD2. The CDR3 has 16 residues. V lost 4 bases, J lost 7 bases, and 11 bases stayed unmatched. Looked up from germline, CDR1 is MGHDK and CDR2 is SYGVNS. The chain's CDR3 is CASSVFGGRAGNEQFF. The CDR3 DNA follows: TGTGCCAGCAGTGTATTCGGCGGGAGGGCCGGGAATGAGCAGTTCTTC.

This clone was observed many times. The chain uses TRBV29-1 and TRBJ2-7, with a tentative D call TRBD1 (6 bases). The CDR3 covers 13 residues. The germline V gene has CDR1 SQVTM and CDR2 ANQGSEA. The ends were cut back, 6 bases at V and 6 bases at J, with 18 bases in the middle. The CDR3 spells CSVKDSRSGEQYF. The CDR3 region has the DNA TGCAGCGTCAAGGACAGTCGAAGTGGCGAGCAGTACTTC.

The sample holds many counts of this clone. The gene calls are TRBV15 and TRBJ1-1; no clear D gene. V lost 0 bases, J lost 11 bases, and 13 bases lay in between. The CDR3 length is 13 residues. CDR1 is LNHNV and CDR2 is YYDKDF in the germline V gene (reference sequence). The CDR3 is CATSRDLLERAFF. As DNA, the CDR3 is TGTGCCACCAGCAGAGATTTACTTGAGCGGGCTTTCTTT.

This chain connects TRBV18 to TRBJ2-2; TRBD1 matches at 8 bases. V was clipped by 3 bases and J by 8 bases; unmatched bases: 8. Germline values: CDR1 KGHSH, CDR2 LQKENI. The CDR3 loop spans 15 amino acids. The CDR3 protein is CASSPRDRGVGELFF. The CDR3 DNA is TGTGCCAGCTCACCTCGCGACAGGGGAGTAGGGGAGCTGTTTTTT.

This clone was counted only a few times. V is TRBV4-3 and J is TRBJ2-5; a weak D match, TRBD2 (5 bases). CDR3 size: 15 residues. Trimming stripped 0 bases from V and 5 bases from J, with 13 bases between. The germline V gene encodes CDR1 LGHNA and CDR2 YSLEER. The CDR3 protein is CASSQDSRGRETQYF. The CDR3 DNA reads TGCGCCAGCAGCCAAGATTCCCGGGGAAGGGAGACCCAGTACTTC.

The V gene is TRBV7-8, the J gene TRBJ2-1; 14 nucleotides line up with TRBD2. The CDR3 has 16 amino acids. V lost 2 bases, J lost 14 bases, and 11 bases stayed unmatched. CDR1 SGHVS and CDR2 FQNEAQ come from the germline V gene. The CDR3 bases are TGTGCCAGCAGCTTACAGGGACTAGCGGGAGATTCAGGGAAGTTCTTC. This encodes CASSLQGLAGDSGKFF.

The V gene is TRBV6-6, the J gene TRBJ2-7, with 8 bases aligning to TRBD1. The germline gives CDR1 MNHNY, CDR2 SVGAGI (reference sequence). The CDR3 has 11 amino acids. The J segment lost 6 bases and the V segment lost 5 bases, leaving 0 bases of the junction unmatched. The CDR3 region has the DNA TGTGCCAGCAGTGACAGGGGCGAGCAGTACTTC. Translation gives CASSDRGEQYF.

This chain uses TRBV11-2 with TRBJ1-5; TRBD1 might be the D (5 bases). In germline, CDR1 is SGHAT, CDR2 FQNNGV. This CDR3 has 16 residues. V was shortened by 1 base and J by 2 bases, with 12 bases between the two germline ends. CDR3 coding DNA: TGTGCCAGCAGCTTAGGTAAAGACAGTGGCAATCAGCCCCAGCATTTT. Encoded protein: CASSLGKDSGNQPQHF.

This clone has only a few counts. The chain combines TRBV9 with TRBJ2-7; maybe TRBD2 (6 bases). The CDR3 is made up of 16 amino acids. V was cut by 2 bases and J by 0 bases, with 15 bases left in between. Germline V gene sequence: CDR1 SGDLS, CDR2 YYNGEE. The CDR3: CASSVTFSGPSYEQYF. As DNA, the CDR3 is TGTGCCAGCAGCGTTACGTTTAGCGGCCCCTCCTACGAGCAGTACTTC.

This clone was observed at least ten times. The chain is built from TRBV29-1 and TRBJ2-7, with 8 bases identical to TRBD2. The germline CDR1 and CDR2 sequences are SQVTM and ANQGSEA. V shed 4 bases and J 6 bases; nucleotides not matched to a gene: 11. The CDR3 consists of 14 residues. The CDR3 protein is CSVALRAGESEQYF. In DNA, the CDR3 is TGCAGCGTTGCCCTTAGAGCGGGAGAGAGCGAGCAGTACTTC.

J is TRBJ2-5 and V is TRBV29-1; 7 nucleotides line up with TRBD2. With 7 bases clipped from V and 5 bases from J, the junction kept 4 bases outside the gene matches. Germline lookup yields CDR1 SQVTM and CDR2 ANQGSEA. This CDR3 is 11 amino acids long. Here the CDR3 reads CSDRRGETQYF. The CDR3 nucleotides read TGCAGCGACCGGCGGGGGGAGACCCAGTACTTC.

The chain uses TRBV10-3 and TRBJ1-1; D ambiguous. Between the trimmed V and J ends, which lost 0 bases and 4 bases, there was a span of 9 bases. CDR1 is ENHRY and CDR2 is SYGVKD in the germline V gene. The CDR3 is 14 residues long. CDR3 sequence reads: CAISESTLGTEAFF. The CDR3 DNA sequence: TGTGCCATCAGTGAGTCGACTCTGGGCACTGAAGCTTTCTTT.